These T cell receptor beta chains were read from a single sample in a study of blood T cell repertoires in COVID-19. Data came from immunoSEQ multiplex PCR; TCRdb stores just in-frame clones and leaves some out. The repertoire holds about 130,000 clones, just under 85% seen once, with roughly 12% in the top ten. Sequencing input: peripheral blood. Receptors originate from a human donor in a cohort sampled during active COVID-19. Both conserved end residues are part of each CDR3.

V,J,CDR3
TRBV12-3/TRBV12-4,TRBJ1-6,CASKLRVSSPLHF
TRBV5-1,TRBJ1-2,CASSPAGYDGYTF
TRBV6-2/TRBV6-3,TRBJ1-2,CASSYDRLGRNGYTF
TRBV28,TRBJ1-2,CASSSLVLTF
TRBV9,TRBJ1-2,CASSVAAMDYGYTF
TRBV11-3,TRBJ1-1,CASSLDSNTEAFF
TRBV7-6,TRBJ2-2,CASSLGRTARNTGELFF
TRBV27,TRBJ2-2,CASSLMGGGIGGELFF
TRBV6-4,TRBJ1-4,CASSDSPDRGYEKLFF
TRBV28,TRBJ1-1,CASSLDGQVHTEAFF
TRBV5-1,TRBJ2-3,CASTTEGSTDTQYF
TRBV5-4,TRBJ2-7,CASSARDRNYEQYF
TRBV6-5,TRBJ1-6,CASRTDGFYNSPLHF
TRBV11-3,TRBJ2-5,CASSRGSQTFETQYF
TRBV27,TRBJ2-7,CASQGPHWMLYEQYF
TRBV6-6,TRBJ2-1,CASNRGSYNEQFF
TRBV30,TRBJ2-1,CAWAGTAIHYNEQFF
TRBV5-1,TRBJ1-3,CASSPTGTSGNTIYF
TRBV30,TRBJ1-5,CAWSPGVSNQPQHF
TRBV5-1,TRBJ2-7,CASSLFRQRQYF
TRBV20-1,TRBJ2-7,CSASDLYSYEQYF
TRBV24-1,TRBJ2-3,CATSPPSGGTQYF
TRBV5-4,TRBJ2-3,CASSGRLAASTDTQYF
TRBV11-2,TRBJ1-1,CASSPSEGVTEAFF
TRBV7-7,TRBJ2-1,CASSPGHATYNEQFF
TRBV19,TRBJ2-7,CASSIGRRVASGFSYEQYF
TRBV7-8,TRBJ2-7,CASSPGTGRFSYEQYF
TRBV12-3/TRBV12-4,TRBJ1-3,CASSFWPGNTIYF
TRBV4-1,TRBJ2-7,CASSQDPARVYEQYF
TRBV5-1,TRBJ2-6,CASSPGFDVIVGANVLTF
TRBV6-6,TRBJ1-4,CASSYPPGEKLFF
TRBV5-1,TRBJ2-5,CASRPLTGKETQYF
TRBV27,TRBJ2-3,CASSLNQGLPADTQYF
TRBV21-1,TRBJ2-7,CASSSWLAGSSYEQYF
TRBV10-2,TRBJ1-2,CASTGIAANYGYTF
TRBV5-4,TRBJ2-1,CASSLGSDEQFF
TRBV5-6,TRBJ2-3,CASSFVWTLTSTDTQYF
TRBV10-3,TRBJ1-2,CAISEGRTFYGYTF
TRBV7-8,TRBJ2-1,CASSLEDRESYNEQFF
TRBV18,TRBJ1-1,CASSPSLQGTFTEAFF
TRBV25-1,TRBJ1-3,CASMPYSGNTIYF
TRBV6-1,TRBJ1-6,CASSEQDRGTYNSPLHF
TRBV6-1,TRBJ2-7,CASSETSGAYEQYF
TRBV30,TRBJ2-2,CAWSVGIGPGELFF
TRBV21-1,TRBJ2-2,CASRLRDRGTGELFF
TRBV9,TRBJ2-5,CASSVTGRQETQYF
TRBV9,TRBJ1-6,CASSLQGTNSPLHF
TRBV12-5,TRBJ2-4,CASGRIGGASKNIQYF
TRBV7-7,TRBJ2-5,CASSLLGLAEETQYF
TRBV5-1,TRBJ2-5,CASSPGRRSQQNQETQYF
TRBV5-1,TRBJ2-1,CASSLGDRGNEQFF
TRBV6-2/TRBV6-3,TRBJ1-3,CASSQDFSGNTIYF
TRBV28,TRBJ2-7,CASSLKRFSSYEQYF